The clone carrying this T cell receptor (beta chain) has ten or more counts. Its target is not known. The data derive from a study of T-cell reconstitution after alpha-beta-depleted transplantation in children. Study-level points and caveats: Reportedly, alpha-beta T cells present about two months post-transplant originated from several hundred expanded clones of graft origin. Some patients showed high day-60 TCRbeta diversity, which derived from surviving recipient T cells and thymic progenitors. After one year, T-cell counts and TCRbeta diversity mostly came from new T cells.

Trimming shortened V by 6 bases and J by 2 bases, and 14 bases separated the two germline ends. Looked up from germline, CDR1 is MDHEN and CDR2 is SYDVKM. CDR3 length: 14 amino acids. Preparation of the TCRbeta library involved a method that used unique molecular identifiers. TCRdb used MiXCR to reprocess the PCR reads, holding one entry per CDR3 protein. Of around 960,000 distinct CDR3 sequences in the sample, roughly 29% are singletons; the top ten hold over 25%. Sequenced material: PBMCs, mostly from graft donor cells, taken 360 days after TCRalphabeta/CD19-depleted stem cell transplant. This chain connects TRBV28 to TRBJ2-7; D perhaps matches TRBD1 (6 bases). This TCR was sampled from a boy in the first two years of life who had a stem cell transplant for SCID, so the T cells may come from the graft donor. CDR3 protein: CASRPAGVAYEQYF. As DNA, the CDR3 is TGTGCCAGCAGACCCGCAGGGGTGGCCTACGAGCAGTACTTC.